The 7 T cell receptor beta chains below all came from one sample that was sequenced in a study of response to subunit inactivated influenza vaccine. TCRdb recomputed calls from the RT-PCR reads with MiXCR, one row per CDR3 protein. The sample gives 650,000 to 800,000 distinct CDR3 sequences, around 13% of which show up once; approximately 7% is in the top ten. The input for sequencing was PBMCs from blood, taken 14 days before vaccination. The receptor source for this set is a man aged 45-60 years who received an inactivated influenza vaccine.

This clonotype has more than one count but fewer than ten. This chain links TRBV24-1 with TRBJ2-1, with 10 bases aligning to TRBD1. The germline gives CDR1 KGHDR, CDR2 SFDVKD. The V gene end was trimmed by 5 bases and the J gene end by 2 bases; junction bases not matched to a gene: 5. This CDR3 region has 16 residues. The CDR3 sequence: CATSVPGQGTYNEQFF. In nucleotides, the CDR3 is TGTGCCACCAGTGTTCCGGGACAGGGGACCTACAATGAGCAGTTCTTC.

Only a few counts were recorded for this clonotype. The rearrangement uses TRBV4-2 and TRBJ2-2; 12 positions match TRBD2. With 4 bases clipped from V and 5 bases from J, the junction kept 5 bases outside the gene matches. CDR1 LGHNA and CDR2 YNFKEQ come from the germline V gene. CDR3 length: 16 residues. In DNA form, the CDR3 reads TGTGCCAGCAGCCTTTCTGGACTAGCGGGAACCGGGGAGCTGTTTTTT. The encoded protein is CASSLSGLAGTGELFF.

This clonotype was counted a few times. The chain carries TRBV6-1 and TRBJ2-2; D ambiguous. The germline V and J ends were trimmed by 4 bases and 0 bases, with 6 bases remaining between them. This CDR3 has 14 residues. Germline CDR1 MNHNS, CDR2 SASEGT. CDR3 in amino acids: CASSGMTNTGELFF. Written as DNA, the CDR3 is TGTGCCAGCAGTGGGATGACGAACACCGGGGAGCTGTTTTTT.

In its sample, this clonotype was seen a few times. V usage is TRBV2 and J usage is TRBJ2-7; D is unclear. V lost 3 bases to trimming and J lost 0 bases, with 15 bases between them. The germline gives CDR1 SNHLY, CDR2 FYNNEI. The CDR3 has 16 amino acids. CDR3: CASSDAPTDPSYEQYF. The CDR3 coding sequence is TGTGCCAGCAGTGATGCGCCTACAGATCCCTCCTACGAGCAGTACTTC.

The sample holds a few counts of this clonotype. The chain is built from TRBV6-2 or TRBV6-3 and TRBJ2-1, with TRBD2 matching over 15 bases. The germline V gene has CDR1 MNHEY and CDR2 SVGEGT. CDR3 size: 17 residues. The J segment lost 2 bases and the V segment lost 5 bases, leaving 4 bases of the junction unmatched. This CDR3 is CASSRGLAGGAYNEQFF. DNA for the CDR3: TGTGCCAGCAGTCGTGGACTAGCGGGAGGGGCCTACAATGAGCAGTTCTTC.

This clonotype has only a few counts. The gene calls are TRBV6-6 and TRBJ1-2, with D perhaps TRBD1 (6 bases). Germline V gene data show CDR1 as MNHNY and CDR2 as SVGAGI (reference sequence). The CDR3 loop spans 11 amino acids. The V and J ends lost 9 bases and 8 bases respectively, with 13 bases between them. The CDR3 coding sequence is TGTGCCAGTCAACAGGGTTACGGCTACACCTTC. It yields the protein CASQQGYGYTF.

The chain has TRBV5-4 and TRBJ2-5; 8 bases match TRBD2. The CDR3 length is 14 residues. CDR1 SGHNT and CDR2 YYREEE come from the germline V gene (reference sequence). Trimming at V came to 7 bases and at J to 2 bases, leaving 7 bases not matched to a gene. CDR3 region: CASLRASGQETQYF. For the CDR3, the DNA is TGTGCCAGCCTCCGCGCTAGCGGGCAAGAGACCCAGTACTTC. Together with reference TRBV5-4 and TRBJ2-5, the CDR3 gives the full variable domain: ETGVTQSPTHLIKTRGQQVTLRCSSQSGHNTVSWYQQALGQGPQFIFQYYREEENGRGNFPPRFSGLQFPNYSSELNVNALELDDSALYLCASLRASGQETQYFGPGTRLLVL.